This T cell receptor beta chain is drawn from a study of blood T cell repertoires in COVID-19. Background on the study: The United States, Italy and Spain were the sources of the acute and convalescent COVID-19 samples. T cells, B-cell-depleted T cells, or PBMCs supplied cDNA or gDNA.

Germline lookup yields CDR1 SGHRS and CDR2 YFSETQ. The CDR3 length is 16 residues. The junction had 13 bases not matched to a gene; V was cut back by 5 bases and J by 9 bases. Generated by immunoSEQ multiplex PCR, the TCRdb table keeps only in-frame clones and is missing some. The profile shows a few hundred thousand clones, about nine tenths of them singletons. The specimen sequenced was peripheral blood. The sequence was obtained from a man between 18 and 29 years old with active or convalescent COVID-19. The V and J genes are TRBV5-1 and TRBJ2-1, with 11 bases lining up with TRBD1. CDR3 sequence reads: CASSSFPGQGDVEQFF. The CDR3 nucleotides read TGCGCCAGCAGTTCGTTTCCGGGACAGGGGGATGTTGAGCAGTTCTTC.